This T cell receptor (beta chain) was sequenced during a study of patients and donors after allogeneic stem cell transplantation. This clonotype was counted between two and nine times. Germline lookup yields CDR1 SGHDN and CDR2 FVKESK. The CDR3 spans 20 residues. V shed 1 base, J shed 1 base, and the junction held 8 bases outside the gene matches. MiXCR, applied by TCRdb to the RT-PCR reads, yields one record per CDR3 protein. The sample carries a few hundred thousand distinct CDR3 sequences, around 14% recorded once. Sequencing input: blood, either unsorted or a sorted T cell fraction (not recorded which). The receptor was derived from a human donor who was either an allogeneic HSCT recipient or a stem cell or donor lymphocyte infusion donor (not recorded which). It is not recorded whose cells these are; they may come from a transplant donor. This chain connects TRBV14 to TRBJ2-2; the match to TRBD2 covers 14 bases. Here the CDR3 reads CASSQGPTSGRARNTGELFF. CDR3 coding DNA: TGTGCCAGCAGCCAAGGTCCGACTAGCGGGAGGGCAAGGAACACCGGGGAGCTGTTTTTT. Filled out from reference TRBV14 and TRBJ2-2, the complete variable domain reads EAGVTQFPSHSVIEKGQTVTLRCDPISGHDNLYWYRRVMGKEIKFLLHFVKESKQDESGMPNNRFLAERTGGTYSTLKVQPAELEDSGVYFCASSQGPTSGRARNTGELFFGEGSRLTVL.